This T cell receptor beta chain derives from a study of T cell repertoires in cytomegalovirus infection. For the study at large: Through public TCR beta signatures, both CMV infection and matching HLA type were indicated.

Overall study results and limits: People with CMV and the relevant HLA were identified by cumulative public TCR beta family frequency. HLA-C-restricted CMV clonotypes gave the most frequent clonotype in two of eight donors.

TCRdb processed the reads anew with MiXCR; each CDR3 protein has one entry. This sample has 60,000 to 85,000 distinct CDR3 sequences, with more than 20% found just once. The length of the CDR3 is 19 residues. With V trimmed by 6 bases and J by 0 bases, 12 bases remained unmatched. The germline CDR1 and CDR2 sequences are SEHNR and FQNEAQ (reference sequence). This clonotype was counted between two and nine times. Its antigen is not identified. The sequence was collected from a human donor in good health (CMV status not recorded). Some clones in this sample may be carry-over from other donors' samples. This chain joins TRBV7-9 and TRBJ2-6; 9 bases agree with TRBD1. Sequencing used PBMCs, sequenced either directly or after in vitro stimulation (not recorded which). This chain's CDR3 is CASRHGLRDRDSGANVLTF. CDR3 nucleotides: TGTGCCAGCAGGCATGGTCTCCGGGACAGGGACTCTGGGGCCAACGTCCTGACTTTC.